This entry describes one TCR beta chain. Its target is unknown. Preparation of the TCRbeta library was carried out with unique molecular identifiers. TCRdb passed the PCR reads through MiXCR, listing each CDR3 protein once. The table has about 540,000 distinct CDR3 sequences, 25% to 30% seen once. The CDR3 is 16 amino acids. The sample belongs to a study of T-cell reconstitution after alpha-beta-depleted transplantation in children. Broader study findings: A year had passed since transplant, and T-cell counts and diversity by then came mostly from newly produced T cells. Alpha-beta T cells present about two months after transplant were reported to originate from several hundred expanded graft clones. Surviving recipient T cells and thymic progenitors accounted for the high day-60 TCRbeta diversity observed in some patients.

The sample here was PBMCs, taken before TCRalphabeta/CD19-depleted stem cell transplant. V and J are TRBV21-1 and TRBJ2-3; whether TRBD1, the table's D call, matches the DNA was not checked. TRBV21-1 represents a pseudogene. The TCR sequence derives from a boy under three years old with Wiskott-Aldrich syndrome, due to receive a stem cell transplant. The CDR3 DNA is TGTGCCAGCAGCAAGAGGGCCGGGACAGTGGCAGATACGCAGTATTTT. It specifies CASSKRAGTVADTQYF.